A selection of T cell receptor beta chains follows, all from one sample in a study of memory CD4+ T cells and cytomegalovirus serostatus. The method was immunoSEQ multiplex PCR; TCRdb's version includes in-frame clones alone and lacks a portion of them. The sample lists about 62,000 clones; around 76% were seen once. Sample: memory CD4+ T cells from blood. These receptors were collected from an adult in good health and CMV-seropositive. The CDR3 runs from the conserved cysteine through the conserved F or W. D genes are given only for firm matches. Not every row has a clone size; where given, it reads once, few, many or a size class.

CDR3 length | J gene | V gene | D gene | clone size | CDR3 DNA | CDR3 protein
16 | TRBJ1-2 | TRBV4-1 | - | - | TGCGCCAGCAGCCAAGATCCCACCGCTCTAAACTATGGCTACACCTTC | CASSQDPTALNYGYTF
15 | TRBJ2-5 | TRBV11-3 | - | - | TGTGCCAGCAGCTTAGAGGGGGCGCGTGAAGAGACCCAGTACTTC | CASSLEGAREETQYF
13 | TRBJ2-2 | TRBV29-1 | - | - | TGCAGCGTTGATAGGAGCGGCACCGGGGAGCTGTTTTTT | CSVDRSGTGELFF
14 | TRBJ2-7 | TRBV5-1 | TRBD1 | - | TGCGCCAGCAGGCTACCGGGACAGAGTTACGAGCAGTACTTC | CASRLPGQSYEQYF
16 | TRBJ2-3 | TRBV19 | - | - | TGTGCCAGTAGTATAGGTTGGCAGCCTAGCACAGATACGCAGTATTTT | CASSIGWQPSTDTQYF
15 | TRBJ1-2 | TRBV10-3 | TRBD1 | - | TGTGCCATCAGCAAAGGGACAGACACTGACTATGGCTACACCTTC | CAISKGTDTDYGYTF
14 | TRBJ2-7 | TRBV27 | - | few | TGTGCCAGCAGTCCCGCCAGGGCTGTAAGGGAGCAGTACTTC | CASSPARAVREQYF
14 | TRBJ2-5 | TRBV9 | - | few | TGTGCCAGCAGCGTAGGACTCCAGGGCGGGACCCAGTACTTC | CASSVGLQGGTQYF
16 | TRBJ2-3 | TRBV7-2 | TRBD2 | - | TGTGCCAGCAGCCCCAGGGTAGCGGGAGCTGGGGATACGCAGTATTTT | CASSPRVAGAGDTQYF
17 | TRBJ1-1 | TRBV19 | TRBD1 | - | TGTGCCAGTAGTACCAATAAACCGGGACAGGGGAACACTGAAGCTTTCTTT | CASSTNKPGQGNTEAFF
14 | TRBJ2-7 | TRBV19 | - | - | TGTGCCAGTAGTATCAGGGGGGACTCCTACGAGCAGTACTTC | CASSIRGDSYEQYF
14 | TRBJ2-5 | TRBV5-4 | TRBD2 | - | TGTGCCAGCAGGTATGCGGGGGATCAAGAGACCCAGTACTTC | CASRYAGDQETQYF
11 | TRBJ1-1 | TRBV20-1 | - | few | TGCAGTGCGTACGACGGTCTTGAAGCTTTCTTT | CSAYDGLEAFF
15 | TRBJ2-7 | TRBV4-3 | TRBD1 | - | TGCGCCAGCAGCCAAGGGTTAAGGACAGGGGGCGAGCAGTACTTC | CASSQGLRTGGEQYF
16 | TRBJ2-2 | TRBV18 | - | - | TGTGCCAGCTCACCAATGGGACCATCCACCACCGGGGAGCTGTTTTTT | CASSPMGPSTTGELFF
13 | TRBJ2-1 | TRBV6-5 | - | many | TGTGCCAGCGCGAGTACTGCCTACAATGAGCAGTTCTTC | CASASTAYNEQFF
16 | TRBJ2-3 | TRBV19 | TRBD2 | - | TGTGCCAGTAGTGGGCGGACTAGCGGGGGGGCAGATACGCAGTATTTT | CASSGRTSGGADTQYF
15 | TRBJ2-7 | TRBV7-2 | TRBD2 | - | TGTGCCAGCAGCTTAGGCGGGGGGAATCCCTACGAGCAGTACTTC | CASSLGGGNPYEQYF
15 | TRBJ2-2 | TRBV27 | TRBD1 | - | TGTGCCAGCAGTGGATACAGGGGCAGGGGTGGGGAGCTGTTTTTT | CASSGYRGRGGELFF
14 | TRBJ1-6 | TRBV5-1 | - | few | TGCGCCAGCAGCTTTGGTAACTCCGAGTCACCCCTCCACTTT | CASSFGNSESPLHF
13 | TRBJ1-1 | TRBV12-5 | - | - | TGTGCTAGTGGTTTTTCAGCCAACACTGAAGCTTTCTTT | CASGFSANTEAFF
11 | TRBJ2-7 | TRBV6-1 | - | - | TGTGCCAGCAGGAATTTATACGAGCAGTACTTC | CASRNLYEQYF
11 | TRBJ2-5 | TRBV5-6 | - | once | TGTGCCAGCAGCTTGGTTGAGACCCAGTACTTC | CASSLVETQYF
14 | TRBJ2-2 | TRBV28 | - | - | TGTGCCAGCAGTTTCTCCGTGAACACCGGGGAGCTGTTTTTT | CASSFSVNTGELFF
13 | TRBJ2-1 | TRBV6-1 | TRBD2 | few | TGTGCCAGCAGATCAAGCGGGGGGCGTGAGCAGTTCTTC | CASRSSGGREQFF
13 | TRBJ2-5 | TRBV5-4 | - | - | TGTGCCAGCAGCTTGTCACAGGGAGAGACCCAGTACTTC | CASSLSQGETQYF
13 | TRBJ1-3 | TRBV6-6 | - | - | TGTGCCAGCAGTTCCCCTCCCGGAAACACCATATATTTT | CASSSPPGNTIYF
14 | TRBJ2-7 | TRBV7-9 | TRBD1 | - | TGTGCCAGCAGACGGACAGGGGAGACCTACGAGCAGTACTTC | CASRRTGETYEQYF
14 | TRBJ1-3 | TRBV6-5 | - | - | TGTGCCAGCAGCCGCGGGGACTCTGGAAACACCATATATTTT | CASSRGDSGNTIYF
14 | TRBJ2-7 | TRBV11-2 | TRBD2 | - | TGTGCCAGCAGCTTAGGGGTAGCGGGAGGCGAGCAGTACTTC | CASSLGVAGGEQYF
13 | TRBJ2-5 | TRBV5-6 | TRBD2 | - | TGTGCCAGCACCGTGACTAGCGACCCTGCCCAGTACTTC | CASTVTSDPAQYF
14 | TRBJ1-2 | TRBV21-1 | - | - | TGTGCCAGCAGCTCCCGGACAGAATACTATGGCTACACCTTC | CASSSRTEYYGYTF
14 | TRBJ1-1 | TRBV6-6 | - | - | TGTGCCAGCAGTGAGGGACTACAGACCCCTGAAGCTTTCTTT | CASSEGLQTPEAFF
15 | TRBJ2-5 | TRBV18 | TRBD1 | - | TGTGCCAGCTCACCAGGGACAGGGGGACAAGAGACCCAGTACTTC | CASSPGTGGQETQYF
14 | TRBJ2-5 | TRBV1 | - | - | TGCACCAGCAGCCTAATAGTGGACAGGCAGACCCAGTACTTC | CTSSLIVDRQTQYF
15 | TRBJ2-2 | TRBV6-4 | - | - | TGTGCCAGCTCTACTTCGACAGCGAACACCGGGGAGCTGTTTTTT | CASSTSTANTGELFF
13 | TRBJ2-3 | TRBV19 | - | - | TGTGCCAGTAGTGTAAGGGCCCCCGATACGCAGTATTTT | CASSVRAPDTQYF
15 | TRBJ2-1 | TRBV27 | TRBD2 | - | TGTGCCAGCAGAACCCCAGGGAGGGCGTACAATGAGCAGTTCTTC | CASRTPGRAYNEQFF
14 | TRBJ2-5 | TRBV28 | - | once | TGTGCCAGCAGTTTGGGGGGTACCCAAGAGACCCAGTACTTC | CASSLGGTQETQYF
15 | TRBJ1-2 | TRBV7-9 | - | few | TGTGCCAGCAGCTTAGGGTCCCTGCGCACCTATGGCTACACCTTC | CASSLGSLRTYGYTF
15 | TRBJ2-7 | TRBV10-3 | - | - | TGTGCCATCAGTGAGGGAGATGTCCTGGGGCACGAGCAGTACTTC | CAISEGDVLGHEQYF
17 | TRBJ2-2 | TRBV9 | - | once | TGTGCCAGCAGCGTAAGCAAGGGCGGGAAGGTAACCGGGGAGCTGTTTTTT | CASSVSKGGKVTGELFF
13 | TRBJ1-2 | TRBV7-2 | - | - | TGTGCCAGCAGCGTAGGTGGGAACTATGGCTACACCTTC | CASSVGGNYGYTF
17 | TRBJ2-5 | TRBV11-3 | - | - | TGTGCCAGCAGCTTAGGTGGCCAGGGGAAGATTGGAGAGACCCAGTACTTC | CASSLGGQGKIGETQYF
16 | TRBJ2-5 | TRBV28 | - | - | TGTGCCAGCAGCCTGGCAGGGGCAGGGTTGAAGGAGACCCAGTACTTC | CASSLAGAGLKETQYF
14 | TRBJ2-5 | TRBV13 | - | - | TGTGCCAGCAGCTTAAGGCTAGATGAAGAGACCCAGTACTTC | CASSLRLDEETQYF